The 30 T cell receptor beta chains given below trace back to one sample, sequenced in a study of blood T cell repertoires in COVID-19. Assay used: immunoSEQ multiplex PCR; TCRdb lists only in-frame clones, some missing. The sample has 150,000 to 200,000 clones; 82% are singletons. Sample: peripheral blood. All receptors derive from a woman aged 55 to 70 with COVID-19, enrolled during active disease.

The chain recombines TRBV5-6 with TRBJ2-7; TRBD1 matches 7 bases. Losses at the gene ends were 4 bases for V and 0 bases for J; bases not matched to a gene: 13. Germline V gene lookup returns CDR1 SGHDT and CDR2 YYEEEE. The CDR3 is 17 amino acids. CDR3 residues: CASSKGLGQLSSYEQYF. The CDR3 DNA is TGTGCCAGCAGCAAAGGCCTGGGACAGCTGAGCTCCTACGAGCAGTACTTC.

This clone was observed a handful of times. At the DNA level, this CDR3 is encoded by other sequences in the same sample as well. The J gene is TRBJ1-1, the V gene TRBV7-9; the D gene is possibly TRBD1 (6 bases). Trimming left V 4 bases short and J 3 bases short, with 9 bases between. Per the germline V gene, CDR1 is SEHNR and CDR2 is FQNEAQ (reference sequence). The CDR3 has 13 amino acids. For the CDR3, the DNA is TGTGCCAGCAGCTCCGGACAGCACACTGAAGCTTTCTTT. It is translated as CASSSGQHTEAFF.

This sequence joins TRBV6-6 and TRBJ1-1, with D maybe TRBD1 (6 bases). The CDR3 is 11 residues long. The germline gives CDR1 MNHNY, CDR2 SVGAGI (reference sequence). Trimming removed 9 bases at V and 6 bases at J, with 11 bases between. CDR3 nucleotide sequence: TGTGCCAGTCACAGGGTCGCTGAAGCTTTCTTT. Protein product: CASHRVAEAFF.

The chain is built from TRBV5-1 and TRBJ1-1; TRBD1 is a possible D gene (6 bases). CDR3 length: 15 amino acids. Deletions cut 4 bases from V and 3 bases from J, with 16 bases between. Germline-derived CDR1 and CDR2 are SGHRS and YFSETQ. The CDR3 spells CASSGTGKRDTEAFF. The CDR3 region has the DNA TGCGCCAGCAGCGGTACAGGGAAGAGGGACACTGAAGCTTTCTTT.

The DNA for the CDR3 is TGTGCCAGCTCACCCAATCGGGGGGGTGTGAACACTGAAGCTTTCTTT. As protein: CASSPNRGGVNTEAFF. The gene calls are TRBV18 and TRBJ1-1; D might be TRBD1 (5 bases). Per the germline V gene, CDR1 is KGHSH and CDR2 is LQKENI. Trimming took off 3 bases at V and 0 bases at J, with 14 bases between the two ends. The CDR3 runs to 16 residues.

The chain joins TRBV28 to TRBJ1-3, with D tentatively TRBD1 (6 bases). CDR3 size: 17 residues. Trimming pared 6 bases from V and 0 bases from J, leaving 18 bases between. Germline-derived CDR1 and CDR2 are MDHEN and SYDVKM. CDR3 nucleotide sequence: TGTGCCAGCAGCACCGGGACACCTAAAACCTCTGGAAACACCATATATTTT. The encoded protein is CASSTGTPKTSGNTIYF.

The chain employs TRBV18 and TRBJ1-6, with 11 bases aligning to TRBD1. CDR1 and CDR2 from the germline V gene are KGHSH and LQKENI. Germline trimming cut 4 bases from V and 6 bases from J; bases unmatched to any gene: 2. CDR3 length: 15 residues. CDR3 sequence (DNA): TGTGCCAGCTCACAAGGGACAGGGGGTAATTCACCCCTCCACTTT. It yields the protein CASSQGTGGNSPLHF.

This clone was seen repeatedly, ten times or more. The chain uses TRBV7-9 and TRBJ1-2, with 9 bases matching TRBD1. V was clipped by 5 bases and J by 3 bases; unmatched bases: 7. This CDR3 comprises 15 residues. CDR1 is SEHNR, CDR2 FQNEAQ, per germline (reference sequence). The CDR3 protein is CASSPPGQGYYGYTF. DNA for the CDR3: TGTGCCAGCAGCCCCCCGGGACAGGGATACTATGGCTACACCTTC.

Details on this clone: This sample also contains other DNA sequences that code for the same CDR3. The rearrangement uses TRBV7-3 and TRBJ2-3; 11 nucleotides line up with TRBD2. The J segment lost 0 bases and the V segment lost 5 bases, leaving 1 base of the junction unmatched. Germline CDR1 reads SGHTA; CDR2 reads FQGTGA. This CDR3 is built from 15 residues. As DNA, the CDR3 is TGTGCCAGCAGCCCTAGCGGGGGGAGCACAGATACGCAGTATTTT. It translates to CASSPSGGSTDTQYF.

The chain carries TRBV6-1 and TRBJ2-5; a weak D match, TRBD1 (5 bases). CDR3 length equals 13 residues. V was shortened by 3 bases and J by 7 bases, with 12 bases between the two germline ends. Germline assignment: CDR1 MNHNS and CDR2 SASEGT. This CDR3 reads CASSERQGGTQYF. The CDR3 region has the DNA TGTGCCAGCAGTGAGCGGCAGGGCGGGACCCAGTACTTC.

The V gene is TRBV27, the J gene TRBJ2-2, with D hard to call. Germline CDR1 MNHEY, CDR2 SMNVEV (reference sequence). This CDR3 contains 15 residues. Trimming pared 3 bases from V and 1 base from J, leaving 9 bases between. In DNA form, the CDR3 reads TGTGCCAGCAGTTTGAGGCCCTTGAACACCGGGGAGCTGTTTTTT. It encodes CASSLRPLNTGELFF.

The rearrangement joins TRBV7-2 to TRBJ1-1, with TRBD1 identical over 7 bases. The V segment lost 5 bases and the J segment 2 bases; nucleotides outside the gene matches: 5. Germline-derived CDR1 and CDR2 are SGHTA and FQGNSA. The CDR3 runs 14 residues. The CDR3 sequence: CASSLRDRNTEAFF. In DNA form, the CDR3 reads TGTGCCAGCAGCCTCCGGGACAGAAACACTGAAGCTTTCTTT.

V usage is TRBV5-6 and J usage is TRBJ2-7; no clear D gene. The CDR3 runs to 13 residues. Germline V lookup: CDR1 SGHDT, CDR2 YYEEEE. Trimming cost V 2 bases and J 4 bases, with 10 bases left between them. Here the CDR3 reads CASSFTAMYEQYF. The CDR3, as DNA: TGTGCCAGCAGCTTTACAGCCATGTACGAGCAGTACTTC.

The chain carries TRBV24-1 and TRBJ2-1; the match to TRBD1 covers 7 bases. This CDR3 has 16 amino acids. The germline CDR1 and CDR2 sequences are KGHDR and SFDVKD. The V and J ends lost 5 bases and 2 bases, in that order; junction bases with no gene match: 8. Written as DNA, the CDR3 is TGTGCCACCAGTGCCCTCCGAGGGGGCACCTACAATGAGCAGTTCTTC. It encodes CATSALRGGTYNEQFF.

The CDR3 loop reads CATSETHPGEQYF. CDR3 nucleotides: TGTGCCACCAGTGAAACCCACCCGGGGGAGCAGTACTTC. The J gene is TRBJ2-7, the V gene TRBV24-1, with a possible D match to TRBD2 (5 bases). V was pared by 4 bases and J by 7 bases, with 13 bases between. The germline V gene encodes CDR1 KGHDR and CDR2 SFDVKD. The CDR3 contains 13 residues.

Worth noting for this clone: This sample includes further DNA sequences coding for the same CDR3. This sequence joins TRBV19 and TRBJ1-1, with D tentatively TRBD1 (6 bases). There are 13 residues in the CDR3. CDR1 is LNHDA, CDR2 SQIVND, per germline (reference sequence). V lost 6 bases, J lost 3 bases, and 11 bases lay in between. The DNA for the CDR3 is TGTGCCAGTAGCTCGACAGGAGACACTGAAGCTTTCTTT. Its protein product is CASSSTGDTEAFF.

This chain uses TRBV4-1 with TRBJ2-5; 7 bases match TRBD2. Trimming removed 0 bases from V and 7 bases from J; junction bases left unmatched: 14. Germline V gene lookup returns CDR1 MGHRA and CDR2 YSYEKL. CDR3 length equals 17 residues. CDR3 DNA sequence: TGCGCCAGCAGCCAAGAATCCCGCGGAGCGGGGAGGGGGACCCAGTACTTC. It is translated as CASSQESRGAGRGTQYF.

The CDR3 sequence is CASSYLGGTLYNEQFF. The CDR3 DNA sequence: TGTGCCAGCAGTTACCTGGGGGGGACCCTCTACAATGAGCAGTTCTTC. J is TRBJ2-1 and V is TRBV6-5; TRBD2 agrees at 7 bases. In germline, CDR1 is MNHEY, CDR2 SVGAGI. The junction had 7 bases not matched to a gene; V was cut back by 2 bases and J by 3 bases. The CDR3 spans 16 residues.

The chain recombines TRBV4-2 with TRBJ2-7; 10 nucleotides line up with TRBD2. The germline gives CDR1 LGHNA, CDR2 YNFKEQ. Trimming at V came to 0 bases and at J to 4 bases, leaving 15 bases not matched to a gene. This CDR3 is built from 19 residues. In nucleotides, the CDR3 is TGTGCCAGCAGCCAAGACCTTCCACGGGCTACTAGCGGGAAGTACGAGCAGTACTTC. It yields the protein CASSQDLPRATSGKYEQYF.

J is TRBJ2-2 and V is TRBV2; D uncertain. The CDR3 contains 13 residues. Germline V gene sequence: CDR1 SNHLY, CDR2 FYNNEI. Trimming took off 2 bases at V and 5 bases at J, with 6 bases between the two ends. CDR3 in amino acids: CASSEIPTGELFF. In nucleotides, the CDR3 is TGTGCCAGCAGTGAAATTCCTACCGGGGAGCTGTTTTTT.

This clone is a singleton in its sample. The V gene is TRBV9, the J gene TRBJ2-2; the D gene is possibly TRBD1 (5 bases). The V end was cut by 0 bases, the J end by 0 bases, with 9 bases between. The CDR3 is 16 residues long. CDR1 SGDLS and CDR2 YYNGEE come from the germline V gene. This CDR3 reads CASSVVAGTNTGELFF. The DNA for the CDR3 is TGTGCCAGCAGCGTAGTGGCAGGGACGAACACCGGGGAGCTGTTTTTT.

The chain carries TRBV6-1 and TRBJ1-5; tentative D call: TRBD1 (5 bases). Trimming took 0 bases from V and 2 from J, leaving 8 bases between them. Germline CDR1 MNHNS, CDR2 SASEGT. The CDR3 covers 15 residues. CDR3 bases: TGTGCCAGCAGTGAAGCGATAGGGGGCAATCAGCCCCAGCATTTT. Protein: CASSEAIGGNQPQHF.

The chain has TRBV5-1 and TRBJ2-3, with D tentatively TRBD1 (6 bases). Between the trimmed V and J ends, which lost 0 bases and 5 bases, there was a span of 19 bases. The germline gives CDR1 SGHRS, CDR2 YFSETQ. The CDR3 sequence is 17 residues long. CDR3 nucleotide sequence: TGCGCCAGCAGCTTGGCTATTACAGGGAAGTTCAAAGATACGCAGTATTTT. Protein: CASSLAITGKFKDTQYF.

The J gene is TRBJ1-6, the V gene TRBV7-3; TRBD1 might be the D (6 bases). The CDR3 runs to 14 residues. CDR1 and CDR2 (germline): SGHTA, FQGTGA. Trimming pared 2 bases from V and 7 bases from J, leaving 9 bases between. CDR3 DNA sequence: TGTGCCAGCAGCTTAGCGGGGGCAAATTCACCCCTCCACTTT. Translating it yields CASSLAGANSPLHF.

This clone has more than one count but fewer than ten. J is TRBJ2-7 and V is TRBV24-1; D uncertain. Trimming left V 4 bases short and J 1 base short, with 10 bases between. Germline loops: CDR1 KGHDR, CDR2 SFDVKD. CDR3 length: 14 residues. The CDR3 protein is CATSDPHTSYEQYF. DNA of the CDR3: TGTGCCACCAGTGACCCTCACACGTCCTACGAGCAGTACTTC.

The V gene is TRBV9, the J gene TRBJ1-4; D uncertain. The CDR3 loop spans 15 amino acids. Trimming stripped 1 base from V and 5 bases from J, with 12 bases between. The germline V gene has CDR1 SGDLS and CDR2 YYNGEE. The CDR3 coding sequence is TGTGCCAGCAGCGTAACCTACGGGTCGAATGAAAAACTGTTTTTT. This sequence encodes CASSVTYGSNEKLFF.

The gene calls are TRBV27 and TRBJ1-2; 7 bases match TRBD1. The CDR3 runs 15 residues. Germline CDR1 MNHEY, CDR2 SMNVEV (reference sequence). Losses at the gene ends were 6 bases for V and 4 bases for J; bases not matched to a gene: 11. The CDR3 region is CASRSDRARSYGYTF. The CDR3 DNA sequence: TGTGCCAGCAGATCTGACAGGGCGAGAAGCTATGGCTACACCTTC.

This clone has ten or more counts. CDR3 residues: CASIPGTGASGANVLTF. The CDR3 region has the DNA TGTGCCAGTATCCCCGGGACAGGGGCTTCTGGGGCCAACGTCCTGACTTTC. This chain uses TRBV28 with TRBJ2-6; 10 bases align to TRBD1. The CDR3 is 17 amino acids. Germline V lookup: CDR1 MDHEN, CDR2 SYDVKM. With V trimmed by 9 bases and J by 1 base, 9 bases remained unmatched.

The chain is built from TRBV4-3 and TRBJ2-6; D unclear. V was pared by 0 bases and J by 5 bases, with 2 bases between. The CDR3 is 13 residues long. Looked up from germline, CDR1 is LGHNA and CDR2 is YSLEER. The CDR3 DNA sequence: TGCGCCAGCAGCCAAGACAGGGCCAACGTCCTGACTTTC. Amino acid sequence: CASSQDRANVLTF.

This chain connects TRBV3-1 (or the pseudogene TRBV3-2) to TRBJ2-1, with 13 positions matching TRBD2. CDR3 length: 17 residues. After removal of 3 bases from V and 8 bases from J, the junction contained 10 bases not matched to a gene. Germline loops: CDR1 LGHDT, CDR2 YNNKEL (reference sequence). CDR3 loop: CASSHHPTSGGIYEQFF. The DNA for the CDR3 is TGTGCCAGCAGCCACCATCCGACTAGCGGGGGGATCTATGAGCAGTTCTTC.